Presented here are 5 T cell receptor beta chains from one specimen sequenced in a study of blood T cell repertoires in COVID-19. TCRdb's copy holds only in-frame clones and misses some; the assay was immunoSEQ multiplex PCR. The sample consists of roughly 200,000 clones, roughly nine tenths of them appearing once. The material sequenced was peripheral blood. The receptor source for this set is a woman in her twenties or thirties with active or convalescent COVID-19.

The rearrangement uses TRBV7-9 and TRBJ2-5; 11 positions agree with TRBD1. J was trimmed by 6 bases and V by 2 bases; bases with no gene match: 8. Germline values: CDR1 SEHNR, CDR2 FQNEAQ (reference sequence). The CDR3 loop spans 16 amino acids. As DNA, the CDR3 is TGTGCCAGCAGCTTAAACACTGGGACAGGGGGGAAGACCCAGTACTTC. Protein sequence: CASSLNTGTGGKTQYF.

The J gene is TRBJ2-5, the V gene TRBV11-2, with TRBD2 matching over 11 bases. The CDR3 extends over 16 amino acids. The germline gives CDR1 SGHAT, CDR2 FQNNGV. Trimming removed 4 bases from V and 5 bases from J; junction bases left unmatched: 9. The CDR3 DNA reads TGTGCCAGCAGCTGGACTAGCGGGTCCATCCGGGAGACCCAGTACTTC. It yields the protein CASSWTSGSIRETQYF.

V and J are TRBV6-4 and TRBJ2-7; 7 nucleotides agree with TRBD2. Germline lookup yields CDR1 MRHNA and CDR2 SNTAGT. This CDR3 comprises 13 residues. V shed 3 bases and J 4 bases; nucleotides not matched to a gene: 3. The CDR3 sequence: CASSEGGWYEQYF. Here the CDR3 DNA reads TGTGCCAGCAGTGAGGGGGGGTGGTACGAGCAGTACTTC.

The rearrangement links TRBV19 to TRBJ1-1, with a weak D call TRBD1 (5 bases). The CDR3 spans 11 residues. Germline CDR1 and CDR2: LNHDA and SQIVND (reference sequence). V was cut by 5 bases and J by 10 bases, with 11 bases left in between. CDR3 sequence (DNA): TGTGCCAGTAGTCCAGGGTTTGGAGCTTTCTTT. Encoded protein: CASSPGFGAFF.

The rearrangement uses TRBV12-5 and TRBJ2-3; 10 nucleotides agree with TRBD2. The germline V gene has CDR1 LGHNT and CDR2 FRNRAP. There are 18 residues in the CDR3. V dropped 1 base and J dropped 0; count of bases not matched to a gene: 7. The CDR3 DNA is TGTGCTAGTGGTTTGGGCCAACTAGCGGGGACTAGCACAGATACGCAGTATTTT. It specifies CASGLGQLAGTSTDTQYF. The whole variable domain, filled in from reference TRBV12-5 and TRBJ2-3, reads DARVTQTPRHKVTEMGQEVTMRCQPILGHNTVFWYRQTMMQGLELLAYFRNRAPLDDSGMPKDRFSAEMPDATLATLKIQPSEPRDSAVYFCASGLGQLAGTSTDTQYFGPGTRLTVL.